This T cell receptor (beta chain) was identified during a study of blood T cell repertoires in COVID-19. Sequencing was performed with immunoSEQ multiplex PCR; in TCRdb, only in-frame clones are kept and a portion is missing. The sample lists more than 25,000 clones; more than 80% were seen once. CDR3 length: 16 residues. Germline CDR1 and CDR2: SGHTS and YDEGEE. Between the trimmed V and J ends, which lost 0 bases and 0 bases, there was a span of 11 bases. The chain has TRBV5-8 and TRBJ2-3; D is possibly TRBD1 (5 bases). This sequence originates from a man older than 75 with acute or convalescent COVID-19. Sequencing was done on a sample of peripheral blood. CDR3 protein: CASSLGAGLSTDTQYF. The CDR3 bases are TGTGCCAGCAGCTTGGGGGCAGGGCTGAGCACAGATACGCAGTATTTT.